The following is a T cell receptor (beta chain) sequence with its context. This CDR3 spans 14 amino acids. The ends were cut back, 5 bases at V and 0 bases at J, with 11 bases in the middle. Germline loops: CDR1 SGHAT, CDR2 FQNNGV. These data are taken from a study of blood T cell repertoires in COVID-19. The wider study: Sample material is recorded as cDNA or gDNA derived from T cells, B-cell-depleted T cells, or PBMCs.

Data came from immunoSEQ multiplex PCR; TCRdb stores just in-frame clones and leaves some out. Found here are some 320,000 clones, approximately 88% of them singletons; the top ten hold just under 7%. The origin of this receptor is a woman between 25 and 40 years old who had recovered from COVID-19. Specimen: peripheral blood. The chain recombines TRBV11-2 with TRBJ2-7; possibly TRBD2 for D (5 bases). The CDR3 loop is CASSPTGISYEQYF. The CDR3 coding sequence is TGTGCCAGCAGCCCGACCGGGATCTCCTACGAGCAGTACTTC.